The rows below give T cell receptor beta chains drawn from one sample of a study of blood T cell repertoires in COVID-19. Generated by immunoSEQ multiplex PCR, the TCRdb table keeps only in-frame clones and is missing some. The sample carries about 360,000 clones, around nine tenths recorded once. Sequencing input: peripheral blood. These receptors were obtained from a human donor in a cohort sampled during active COVID-19. Both conserved end residues are part of each CDR3. The order of the fields is V gene, clone size, CDR3 length, CDR3 protein. The size entry is marked missing in some rows and otherwise reads once, few, many or a size class.

v_gene: TRBV15
abundance: .
len: 14
CDR3aa: CATSRGGAQETQYF

v_gene: TRBV10-2
abundance: .
len: 15
CDR3aa: CASGGGGNPYNEQFF

v_gene: TRBV11-2
abundance: .
len: 14
CDR3aa: CASSLVNSGNTIYF

v_gene: TRBV10-3
abundance: .
len: 14
CDR3aa: CAISVASGSCEQYF

v_gene: TRBV7-8
abundance: .
len: 15
CDR3aa: CASSDRGKGGYGYTF

v_gene: TRBV28
abundance: .
len: 16
CDR3aa: CASSSGTSGRGETQYF

v_gene: TRBV9
abundance: .
len: 17
CDR3aa: CASSPRGGLAYGNEQYF

v_gene: TRBV5-1
abundance: .
len: 14
CDR3aa: CASSYRDRVYEQYF

v_gene: TRBV19
abundance: .
len: 15
CDR3aa: CASSIQGQLQETQYF

v_gene: TRBV15
abundance: .
len: 15
CDR3aa: CATSRRQGFTDTQYF

v_gene: TRBV7-9
abundance: .
len: 18
CDR3aa: CASSLTITLAGNTDTQYF

v_gene: TRBV9
abundance: once
len: 13
CDR3aa: CASGQGARTEAFF